The sample holds many counts of the clone carrying this TCR beta chain. The antigen is not known. The sample is drawn from a study of T-cell reconstitution after alpha-beta-depleted transplantation in children. Study results and caveats: At around two months after transplant, the alpha-beta T cells were reportedly derived from several hundred expanded clones that came from non-depleted graft cells.

Unique molecular identifiers were used in preparing the TCRbeta library. TCRdb re-called the PCR reads with MiXCR, one entry per CDR3 protein. The sample consists of about 260,000 distinct CDR3 sequences, less than 9% of them appearing once. Germline V gene data show CDR1 as SGHTA and CDR2 as FQGNSA. The CDR3 length is 14 residues. The V segment lost 7 bases and the J segment 5 bases; nucleotides outside the gene matches: 10. The rearrangement links TRBV7-2 to TRBJ1-2, with TRBD1 identical over 7 bases. The sequences come from PBMCs, mostly from graft donor cells, collected 180 days after TCRalphabeta/CD19-depleted stem cell transplant. This receptor was taken from a male patient aged 5 to 17 who had a stem cell transplant for acute lymphoblastic leukemia, so the T cells may come from the graft donor. The CDR3 DNA is TGTGCCAGCACCCTAACAGGGGACGGGTATGGCTACACCTTC. Amino acid sequence: CASTLTGDGYGYTF.